This T cell receptor (beta chain) was retrieved from a study of cytomegalovirus exposure and HLA in healthy donors (dated 2017 in TCRdb). Regarding the research as a whole: In an earlier analysis of several hundred of the donors, approximately 260 Gb of sequence data and 95 million to 130 million unique TCR beta sequences from 150 million to 200 million T cells were reported. Every repertoire in the discovery cohort had been generated on one and the same sequencing platform. A later genetic analysis used genome-wide SNP genotypes for 398 of the 666 donors, treating that subset as a discovery cohort. The genetic ancestry cluster associated with self-reported Caucasian donors included 81% of the 300 to 450 genotyped donors. The study aimed to test whether cataloging public T cell receptors could reveal signatures of past pathogen exposure. Besides the first cohort of about 730 subjects, a separate validation cohort made up of roughly 130 different subjects was used. Rather than drawing on any new phenotypic data, the later analysis identified candidate immune exposures from TCR beta sequences and the way those sequences occurred across donors. Roughly 310 gigabases of sequencing data and approximately 93 million unique TCR sequences were included in an early release covering several hundred HLA-typed donors. To predict cytomegalovirus infection status, the study brought together high-throughput TCR immunosequencing, statistical association of individual TCRs with disease status, and machine learning. An earlier analysis of roughly 600 of the donors used high-throughput TCR beta sequencing to judge whether each TCR beta V gene segment behaved as functional or pseudogenic. The study profiled the T cell repertoires of around 700 subjects by immunosequencing and related them to cytomegalovirus serostatus. In a later analysis, previously published TCR beta repertoires from hundreds of donors were re-analyzed and high-resolution HLA genotyping was added so that TCR occurrence patterns could be studied. Donor age, sex, ethnicity and CMV serostatus were compiled alongside the repertoire data. Typing coverage differed by locus: A, B, C, DRB1 and DQB1 were typed in about 620-630 donors, DQA1 in 522, DPA1 in 600 to 610, and DPB1 in 472. Across 300 to 500 genotyped donors of the cohort, an average of approximately 240,000 unique TCR beta nucleotide sequences per donor were sequenced, and roughly a sixth of those sequences were non-productive. Both class I and class II loci were covered by HLA typing, at four-digit resolution. A few DR-DQ haplotypes were treated as single units for association and clustering because of strong linkage in the cohort.

In total, just over 650 healthy bone marrow donors made up the cohort. At the time of sampling, every cohort member was nominally healthy, though immune exposures that went unrecorded were likely present. The donor tested CMV seropositive, placing the donor among the 250 to 350 seropositive members of the cohort. A peripheral blood sample was provided by each donor, and peripheral blood mononuclear cells were used for TCR beta sequencing. Genomic DNA extraction from the blood cell samples was performed with the Qiagen DNeasy Blood Extraction Kit. The paper as a whole reports these results and caveats: A later genetic analysis reported fewer N-insertions in productive TCRs among donors in an Asian-associated ancestry cluster than the roughly 620-donor mean. In the study, approximately 160 TCR beta chains were listed as associated with cytomegalovirus. In a later analysis, around 17,000 TCR beta sequences were associated with specific HLA alleles at a false discovery rate of 0.05. According to the authors, the approach could potentially be generalized to other disease states and immunological phenotypes. Most TCR sequences were seen in very few donors, while some public TCRs were found in many individuals. The 87-base-pair reads could not distinguish some IMGT-functional V segments, including TRBV6-2 and TRBV6-3, so those segments were excluded. A group of highly shared sequence variants was considered likely to be a technical artifact of the sequencing pipeline. In both the original and validation cohorts, the classifier was reported to diagnose cytomegalovirus status with high specificity and sensitivity. Most CMV-associated TCR beta chains appeared to be HLA-restricted in a later analysis, and the HLA associations seemed to be driven largely by CMV exposure. Broadly in line with IMGT annotations, most TCR beta V segments showed up in productive rearrangements about 90% or about 30% of the time in an earlier analysis of several hundred of the donors. Presence/absence analyses assumed roughly uniform sequencing depth across donors, an assumption that may not hold. Correlated functional status among segregating V segments might be attributable to linkage disequilibrium, but an unknown experimental factor could not be ruled out. In vitro tests confirmed that a few of the cytomegalovirus-associated TCR beta chains recognize cytomegalovirus antigens. According to a later analysis, TCR association rates differed among HLA loci, with DRB1 alleles showing the most associated TCRs and HLA-C alleles showing the fewest. Strong co-occurrence of HLA alleles, especially DR and DQ, made assigning TCR associations to individual alleles difficult. A later genetic analysis associated a missense DCLRE1C variant with V-gene and J-gene trimming of TCR beta chains, and an independent cohort replicated the association. A later analysis found that HLA-associated TCR beta chains were more clonally expanded and had lower generation probabilities than equally common non-associated chains. Because counts were too low, seventeen rarely observed V segments, including chromosome 9 orphons, were excluded from the earlier analysis of 587 of the donors. Several of the top co-occurrence clusters appeared to be linked to parvovirus B19, influenza, CMV and Epstein-Barr virus, according to a later analysis. HLA typing was unavailable for some donors at each locus, so association tests used only the typed subset. Immune exposure information for the cohort was limited to CMV serostatus. This cohort had only TCR beta chains sequenced, and the lack of alpha or paired-chain data limited which features could be detected. A further reported finding was that TCR beta sequences accurately predicted the HLA-A and HLA-B alleles for most subjects in the first cohort.

Regarding this clone: This receptor's antigen is unknown. The junction does not match germline at one end; this may be a read error.

The CDR3 has 15 amino acids, counting the end cysteine and phenylalanine. Only the CDR3 part of the read is kept: 45 bases, read in frame from the first base. Reading the germline V gene (reference sequence) gives CDR1 SEHNR and CDR2 FQNEAQ. Libraries were prepared through the immunoSEQ multiplex PCR assay. For the multiplex PCR, a mixture combining 60 forward primers for TCR Vbeta segments and 13 reverse primers for TCR Jbeta segments was used. A multiplex PCR assay on genomic DNA amplified the CDR3 region of rearranged TCR beta genes. Amplified TCR beta libraries were sequenced as 87-base-pair reads on the Illumina HiSeq System. The authors processed their data as follows. A later analysis counted approximately 84 million unique TCR beta chains across the 666 repertoires, and roughly 9.9 million of these chains were shared by at least two donors. Raw reads were error-corrected and collapsed into unique sequences with a nearest-neighbor algorithm that merged closely related sequences to remove PCR and sequencing errors. To assign V, D and J gene segments, CDR3 sequences were aligned to IMGT reference sequences. For a sequence to be retained, a match of at least six nucleotides was required to both a V gene segment and a J gene segment. A rearrangement was called productive if the CDR3 had no stop codons and remained in frame with V and J, and every other rearrangement was called non-productive. Following IMGT convention, CDR3 was defined as the stretch from the second conserved V-encoded cysteine up to the conserved J-encoded phenylalanine. The earlier analysis of 587 of the donors excluded sequences that lacked an unambiguous match to a single V gene segment. An earlier analysis of a few hundred of the donors called V segments functional above 56.7% productive rearrangements and segregating when the between-donor standard deviation exceeded 5%. A statistical classification framework was built to diagnose cytomegalovirus status from the catalog of TCR beta chain sequences. In a later analysis, V and J genes were assigned by comparing TCR nucleotide sequences against IMGT/GENE-DB human TR gene sequences. A later analysis assigned CDR3 sequences and most-parsimonious VDJ recombination scenarios with the TCRdist pipeline. In a later analysis, every TCR beta chain was defined by the combination of its CDR3 amino acid sequence and its V-gene family, and reads without a unique V-gene family were dropped. A later analysis removed roughly 590 highly shared, low-generation-probability nucleotide sequences to deal with suspected cross-contamination and a sequencing artifact. A later analysis calculated a clonal expansion index for each public chain from normalized within-repertoire ranks of inferred template counts. In a later analysis, generation probabilities were computed with a VDJ recombination model fitted to out-of-frame rearrangements, and the resulting probabilities were checked against IGoR. A later analysis scored TCR-TCR, TCR-HLA and TCR-CMV co-occurrence with hypergeometric tests, applying a repertoire-size bias correction to TCR pairs. In a later analysis, false discovery rates were estimated by permuting HLA or CMV assignments 20 times. A later analysis grouped co-occurring TCRs with DBSCAN, adding TCRdist sequence similarity when clustering within HLA-allele-positive subsets. Repertoires with fewer than 30,000 or more than 120,000 public chains were left out of co-occurrence clustering, as were five repertoires with anomalous nucleotide sharing. This immuneACCESS table, as held by TCRdb, lists in-frame sequences with V and J called but not all clones. Of the missing ones, under half trace to an unresolved V gene in checked studies; the others have no known cause. For V, J and clone size, that table is used; D and trimming come from the DNA. For this sample there are about 83,000 clones; over 70% appear just once. 5.5% to 7% of the sample rests with the top ten.

The TCR sequence derives from a man between 18 and 29 years old in good health and CMV-seropositive. Material for sequencing was PBMCs. The rearranged chain carries TRBV7-9 and TRBJ2-1, with 7 bases matching TRBD2. The DNA reads TGTGCCAGCAGGCCGCAGCGGGGACCCTACGATGAGCAGTTCTTC. It encodes CASRPQRGPYDEQFF.